This entry lists 3 T cell receptor beta chains sequenced from one sample in a study of T cells in Graves' hyperthyroidism and ophthalmopathy (dated by TCRdb to between 2018 and 2021). Library preparation was by multiplex PCR. Sequenced using an Illumina HiSeq 2000. TCR beta CDR3 regions were amplified from RNA transcripts. The TCR CDR3 was subjected to a first round of RT-PCR using the HTBI primer set and the Qiagen OneStep RT-PCR kit. TCRdb reanalyzed the raw reads on its own, using fastp at Q25 for trimming and MiXCR for clone calling, and kept in-frame beta chains. Rows are combined by CDR3 protein, so each entry shows the most common genes and DNA. This sample holds roughly 380,000 distinct CDR3 sequences; approximately 14% were observed only once. Approximately 11% of the sample is taken by the ten largest. Input material: blood. The source of these receptors is a woman aged 60 to 75 with Graves' hyperthyroidism.

The chain joins TRBV18 to TRBJ2-2; a possible D gene is TRBD1 (6 bases). V lost 3 bases to trimming and J lost 0 bases, with 11 bases between them. CDR1 and CDR2 (germline): KGHSH, LQKENI. The length of the CDR3 is 16 residues. CDR3: CASSPYRAANTGELFF. The CDR3 coding sequence is TGTGCCAGCTCACCGTACAGGGCCGCGAACACCGGGGAGCTGTTTTTT.

The chain has TRBV27 and TRBJ1-4; D remains unclear. V dropped 2 bases and J dropped 7 bases, with 8 bases sitting between them. Per germline, CDR1 MNHEY and CDR2 SMNVEV (reference sequence). This CDR3 is built from 13 residues. The DNA for the CDR3 is TGTGCCAGCAGTTTAGGGGTCACTGAAAAACTGTTTTTT. It is translated as CASSLGVTEKLFF.

The sample holds many counts of this clonotype. The rearrangement joins TRBV11-3 to TRBJ2-5; 13 bases are a match to TRBD2. Germline loops: CDR1 SGHNT, CDR2 YENEEA. This CDR3 spans 16 amino acids. V dropped 4 bases and J dropped 5; count of bases not matched to a gene: 7. The CDR3 bases are TGTGCCAGCAGCTCCCGCTCGACTAGCGGGGGGGAGACCCAGTACTTC. Residues: CASSSRSTSGGETQYF.